These 22 T cell receptor beta chains came from one sample sequenced in a study of blood T cell repertoires in COVID-19. The protocol was immunoSEQ multiplex PCR, while the TCRdb copy is restricted to in-frame clones and leaves out a portion. The sample carries roughly 26,000 clones, approximately 94% recorded once. The specimen was peripheral blood. Source of these receptors: a human donor with active COVID-19. The donor label of this sample is uncertain.

The chain couples TRBV7-9 to TRBJ1-1, with TRBD1 matching over 8 bases. After removal of 3 bases from V and 2 bases from J, the junction contained 8 bases not matched to a gene. The CDR3 runs 16 residues. The V gene's germline CDR1 is SEHNR and CDR2 FQNEAQ (reference sequence). The CDR3 DNA sequence: TGTGCCAGCAGCTTCTCCGACAGGGGCCCTAACACTGAAGCTTTCTTT. It translates to CASSFSDRGPNTEAFF.

The chain links TRBV9 to TRBJ1-6, with 10 bases fitting TRBD1. The germline V gene encodes CDR1 SGDLS and CDR2 YYNGEE. CDR3 length: 16 residues. The V segment lost 4 bases and the J segment 6 bases; nucleotides outside the gene matches: 7. CDR3 sequence reads: CASSPTGTGANSPLHF. In DNA, the CDR3 is TGTGCCAGCAGCCCCACCGGGACAGGGGCTAATTCACCCCTCCACTTT.

The chain employs TRBV6-5 and TRBJ1-2; maybe TRBD1 (6 bases). CDR3 length: 14 amino acids. In germline, CDR1 is MNHEY, CDR2 SVGAGI. Trimming pared 2 bases from V and 2 bases from J, leaving 9 bases between. CDR3 residues: CASSYEQGNYGYTF. The CDR3 DNA reads TGTGCCAGCAGTTACGAACAGGGAAACTATGGCTACACCTTC.

The genes are TRBV13 and TRBJ2-2, with 13 bases aligning to TRBD2. After removal of 1 base from V and 1 base from J, the junction contained 3 bases not matched to a gene. The CDR3 is made up of 18 amino acids. Germline lookup yields CDR1 PRHDT and CDR2 FYEKMQ (reference sequence). The CDR3 loop is CASSLVGLAGVNTGELFF. The CDR3, as DNA: TGTGCCAGCAGCTTAGTTGGACTAGCGGGGGTGAACACCGGGGAGCTGTTTTTT.

The sample holds one count of this clone. This sequence joins TRBV5-1 and TRBJ2-3, with TRBD1 matching over 8 bases. V gave up 5 bases and J gave up 0 bases; unmatched junction bases: 2. Germline CDR1 is SGHRS and CDR2 is YFSETQ. The CDR3 totals 14 residues. The CDR3 is CASRTGGSTDTQYF. For the CDR3, the DNA is TGCGCCAGCAGAACAGGGGGTAGCACAGATACGCAGTATTTT.

This chain connects TRBV5-4 to TRBJ2-3, with 7 nucleotides matching TRBD1. This CDR3 is 14 amino acids long. With V trimmed by 6 bases and J by 5 bases, 9 bases remained unmatched. The germline gives CDR1 SGHNT, CDR2 YYREEE (reference sequence). The DNA of the CDR3 is TGTGCCAGCATCATACAGGGGTCGGGAGATACGCAGTATTTT. It encodes CASIIQGSGDTQYF.

The chain links TRBV2 to TRBJ1-5, with D perhaps TRBD1 (5 bases). The CDR3 is 13 residues long. From germline, CDR1 is SNHLY and CDR2 FYNNEI. V lost 4 bases, J lost 10 bases, and 14 bases lay in between. The CDR3 sequence is CASSVRGGQPQHF. The DNA for the CDR3 is TGTGCCAGCAGTGTTCGGGGGGGTCAACCCCAGCATTTT.

The CDR3 sequence: CASSPRKFTGGNQPQHF. The CDR3 coding sequence is TGTGCCAGCTCACCACGGAAATTCACAGGGGGCAATCAGCCCCAGCATTTT. The rearrangement joins TRBV18 to TRBJ1-5, with 7 bases identical to TRBD1. From germline, CDR1 is KGHSH and CDR2 LQKENI. There are 17 residues in the CDR3. The trim removed 1 base at V and 2 bases at J, leaving 8 bases unmatched.

This clone was seen only once. The chain is built from TRBV6-5 and TRBJ2-2; the D gene is possibly TRBD2 (7 bases). The V and J ends lost 5 bases and 5 bases respectively, with 12 bases between them. Germline-derived CDR1 and CDR2 are MNHEY and SVGAGI. This CDR3 spans 14 amino acids. CDR3 nucleotide sequence: TGTGCCAGCAGTAGGGGGGGGGAGACCGGGGAGCTGTTTTTT. Amino acids: CASSRGGETGELFF.

The chain recombines TRBV5-1 with TRBJ2-4; D may be TRBD2 (5 bases). V lost 0 bases and J 3 bases, leaving 10 bases between the germline ends. The length of the CDR3 is 15 residues. CDR1 and CDR2 from the germline V gene are SGHRS and YFSETQ. CDR3 in DNA: TGCGCCAGCAGCTTGGAAGCGGCTATCAAAAACATTCAGTACTTC. Amino acid sequence: CASSLEAAIKNIQYF.

The genes are TRBV19 and TRBJ2-6; maybe TRBD1 (5 bases). Germline V gene lookup returns CDR1 LNHDA and CDR2 SQIVND (reference sequence). The germline V and J ends were trimmed by 5 bases and 0 bases, with 14 bases remaining between them. The CDR3 sequence is 17 residues long. The CDR3, as DNA: TGTGCCAGTAGTCCGGCTTGGCAGGGCTCTGGGGCCAACGTCCTGACTTTC. It is translated as CASSPAWQGSGANVLTF. Full variable domain (rest looked up from reference TRBV19 and TRBJ2-6): DGGITQSPKYLFRKEGQNVTLSCEQNLNHDAMYWYRQDPGQGLRLIYYSQIVNDFQKGDIAEGYSVSREKKESFPLTVTSAQKNPTAFYLCASSPAWQGSGANVLTFGAGSRLTVL.

The V and J genes are TRBV6-2 or TRBV6-3 and TRBJ2-3; 11 nucleotides agree with TRBD1. Trimming cost V 2 bases and J 0 bases; bases outside gene matches: 7. Germline V gives CDR1 MNHEY, CDR2 SVGEGT. The CDR3 is 18 amino acids. The CDR3 region has the DNA TGTGCCAGCAGTTACCTTACCGGGACAGGGGGAAGCACAGATACGCAGTATTTT. Encoded protein: CASSYLTGTGGSTDTQYF.

This chain links TRBV13 with TRBJ2-1; tentative D call: TRBD2 (6 bases). Germline loops: CDR1 PRHDT, CDR2 FYEKMQ (reference sequence). The CDR3 spans 14 residues. V lost 7 bases, J lost 4 bases, and 14 bases lay in between. The CDR3 loop is CASTLSGLYNEQFF. The DNA for the CDR3 is TGTGCCAGCACCCTTAGCGGCCTATACAATGAGCAGTTCTTC.

For the CDR3, the DNA is TGCGCCAGCAGCCGACGCACTAGCGGGGCGGGTGAGCAGTTCTTC. This gives the protein CASSRRTSGAGEQFF. The chain carries TRBV5-1 and TRBJ2-1; 10 bases are a match to TRBD2. Per germline, CDR1 SGHRS and CDR2 YFSETQ. The CDR3 is 15 residues long. The ends lost 4 bases at V and 9 bases at J; junction bases unmatched: 10.

This sequence joins TRBV5-4 and TRBJ1-1; the match to TRBD1 covers 9 bases. The CDR3 covers 17 residues. Germline CDR1 is SGHNT and CDR2 is YYREEE (reference sequence). Germline trimming cut 6 bases from V and 1 base from J; bases unmatched to any gene: 13. The CDR3 sequence is CASTPKNRGPGNTEAFF. DNA of the CDR3: TGTGCCAGCACCCCCAAGAACAGGGGGCCCGGGAACACTGAAGCTTTCTTT.

V usage is TRBV20-1 and J usage is TRBJ2-5, with a tentative D call TRBD2 (6 bases). Trimming removed 3 bases from V and 2 bases from J, with 13 bases in between. The CDR3 totals 14 residues. Germline CDR1 is DFQATT and CDR2 is SNEGSKA (reference sequence). This CDR3 reads CSASLARGQETQYF. CDR3 sequence (DNA): TGCAGTGCTAGTTTAGCCCGGGGGCAAGAGACCCAGTACTTC.

CDR3 region: CASSLDGWTATDTQYF. The CDR3 nucleotides read TGTGCCAGCAGCTTAGATGGGTGGACAGCCACAGATACGCAGTATTTT. The V call is TRBV7-2, the J call TRBJ2-3; the D gene is possibly TRBD1 (6 bases). The CDR3 runs to 16 residues. The V gene lost 1 base and the J gene lost 2 bases, with 13 bases spanning the gap. Germline lookup yields CDR1 SGHTA and CDR2 FQGNSA.

The chain couples TRBV7-9 to TRBJ1-3; D possibly corresponds to TRBD1 (5 bases). The CDR3 sequence is 14 residues long. Looked up from germline, CDR1 is SEHNR and CDR2 is FQNEAQ (reference sequence). V was trimmed by 5 bases and J by 1 base, leaving 9 bases between them. The CDR3 spells CASSIRGSGNTIYF. The CDR3, as DNA: TGTGCCAGCAGCATACGGGGGTCTGGAAACACCATATATTTT.

The chain combines TRBV7-6 with TRBJ2-1, with 7 bases identical to TRBD2. The CDR3 totals 15 residues. J gave up 9 bases and V 5 bases, and 13 bases lay outside the gene matches. CDR1 is SGHVS, CDR2 FNYEAQ, per germline. In nucleotides, the CDR3 is TGTGCCAGCAGCCCCGGTGGGGCTAGCGGTATTGAGCAGTTCTTC. Translated, it gives CASSPGGASGIEQFF.

The chain combines TRBV5-1 with TRBJ2-3; the D gene is possibly TRBD1 (6 bases). This CDR3 contains 18 residues. V shed 5 bases and J shed 2 bases, with 24 bases lying between them. CDR1 and CDR2 (germline): SGHRS, YFSETQ. The CDR3 coding sequence is TGCGCCAGCAGGGGTCTGGTGGGGGCTCAGCTGTACACAGATACGCAGTATTTT. This codes for CASRGLVGAQLYTDTQYF.

The chain joins TRBV27 to TRBJ2-1; 10 nucleotides line up with TRBD2. J gave up 6 bases and V 1 base, and 6 bases lay outside the gene matches. The CDR3 is 16 amino acids. The V gene's germline CDR1 is MNHEY and CDR2 SMNVEV (reference sequence). The DNA of the CDR3 is TGTGCCAGCAGTTTATTTCCTAGCGGGAGTTTCAATGAGCAGTTCTTC. This sequence encodes CASSLFPSGSFNEQFF.

The V and J genes are TRBV18 and TRBJ1-5; D is unresolved. Germline V lookup: CDR1 KGHSH, CDR2 LQKENI. CDR3 length: 16 amino acids. Trimming cost V 6 bases and J 0 bases, with 15 bases left between them. The CDR3 reads CASSLFQSYSNQPQHF. The CDR3 nucleotides are TGTGCCAGCTCTCTTTTTCAGTCGTATAGCAATCAGCCCCAGCATTTT.